This TCR beta chain was sequenced in a study of blood T cell repertoires in COVID-19. Study overall: Donors in the United States, Italy and Spain gave samples during acute or convalescent COVID-19.

This clone turned up a few times. Trimming cost V 0 bases and J 0 bases, with 15 bases left between them. Per germline, CDR1 MGHRA and CDR2 YSYEKL. The CDR3 spans 18 residues. Only in-frame clones appear in the TCRdb table, and some are missing; sequencing was by immunoSEQ multiplex PCR. The sample consists of more than 150,000 clones, around 95% of them appearing once. Followed longitudinally, the Seattle patients had been enrolled during active infection. Sample: peripheral blood. V usage is TRBV4-1 and J usage is TRBJ2-1; D may be TRBD2 (7 bases). The receptor was derived from a young man with COVID-19, enrolled during active disease. CDR3 nucleotides: TGCGCCAGCAGCCAAGATCTAGGCGGGGGCTTCTCCTACAATGAGCAGTTCTTC. Translated, it gives CASSQDLGGGFSYNEQFF.